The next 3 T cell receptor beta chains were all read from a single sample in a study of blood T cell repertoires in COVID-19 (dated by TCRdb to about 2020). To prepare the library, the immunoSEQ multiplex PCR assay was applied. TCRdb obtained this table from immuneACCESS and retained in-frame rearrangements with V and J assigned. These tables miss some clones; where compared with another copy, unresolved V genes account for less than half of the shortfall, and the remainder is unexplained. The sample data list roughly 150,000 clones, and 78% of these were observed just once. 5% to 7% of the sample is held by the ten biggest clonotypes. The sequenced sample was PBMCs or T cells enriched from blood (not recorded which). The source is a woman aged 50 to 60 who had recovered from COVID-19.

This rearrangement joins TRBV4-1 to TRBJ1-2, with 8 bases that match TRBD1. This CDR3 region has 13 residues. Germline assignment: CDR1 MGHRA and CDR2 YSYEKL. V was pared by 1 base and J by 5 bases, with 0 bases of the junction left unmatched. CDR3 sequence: CASSQGQGYGYTF. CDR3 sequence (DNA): TGCGCCAGCAGCCAAGGACAGGGGTATGGCTACACCTTC.

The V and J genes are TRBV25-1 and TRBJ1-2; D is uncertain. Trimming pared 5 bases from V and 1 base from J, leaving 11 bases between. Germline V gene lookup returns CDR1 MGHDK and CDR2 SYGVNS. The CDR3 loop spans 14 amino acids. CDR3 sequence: CASSNLRVNYGYTF. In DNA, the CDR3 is TGTGCCAGCAGTAATCTGAGAGTTAACTATGGCTACACCTTC.

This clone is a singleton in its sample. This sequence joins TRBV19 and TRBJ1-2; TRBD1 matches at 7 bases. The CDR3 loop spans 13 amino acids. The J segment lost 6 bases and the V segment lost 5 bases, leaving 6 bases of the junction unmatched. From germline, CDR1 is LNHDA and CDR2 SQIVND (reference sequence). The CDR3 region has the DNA TGTGCCAGTAGTGCCAACAGGGGACATGGCTACACCTTC. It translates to CASSANRGHGYTF. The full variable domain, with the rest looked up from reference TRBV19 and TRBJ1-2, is DGGITQSPKYLFRKEGQNVTLSCEQNLNHDAMYWYRQDPGQGLRLIYYSQIVNDFQKGDIAEGYSVSREKKESFPLTVTSAQKNPTAFYLCASSANRGHGYTFGSGTRLTVV.